This T cell receptor beta chain was sequenced for a study of blood T cell repertoires in COVID-19. As for the study in general: The samples span acute and convalescent COVID-19 from the United States, Italy and Spain. Nucleic acid was either cDNA or gDNA, and it came from T cells, B-cell-depleted T cells, or PBMCs.

Germline values: CDR1 SGHDN, CDR2 FVKESK. The CDR3 runs to 16 residues. Unmatched junction bases numbered 9, after V lost 3 bases and J lost 4 bases. Methods used by the authors: Amplification with reference gene primers provided the estimates of nucleated cell counts. Sequencing used immunoSEQ multiplex PCR; TCRdb keeps in-frame clones, though not all of them. V, J and clone size are taken as reported in that table, and D and trimming were inferred from the DNA itself. This table has approximately 190,000 clones, about 85% appearing once. The sequence was obtained from a man aged 60-69 years with active or convalescent COVID-19. V is TRBV14 and J is TRBJ1-1; TRBD1 aligns across 9 bases. Material: peripheral blood. The CDR3 protein is CASSHYNRGRFTEAFF. In DNA form, the CDR3 reads TGTGCCAGCAGCCACTATAACAGGGGGCGATTCACTGAAGCTTTCTTT. The full variable domain, its missing parts supplied by reference TRBV14 and TRBJ1-1, is EAGVTQFPSHSVIEKGQTVTLRCDPISGHDNLYWYRRVMGKEIKFLLHFVKESKQDESGMPNNRFLAERTGGTYSTLKVQPAELEDSGVYFCASSHYNRGRFTEAFFGQGTRLTVV.